This T cell receptor beta chain was captured by sequencing in a study of blood T cell repertoires in COVID-19. Across the whole study: PBMCs, B-cell-depleted T cells, or T cells provided the cDNA or gDNA that made up the material.

The assay was immunoSEQ multiplex PCR, and TCRdb's table has in-frame clones only and misses some. The top ten hold under 10% of the sample, which has some 90,000 clones, 89% seen once. The CDR3 is made up of 15 amino acids. In germline, CDR1 is LGHDT, CDR2 YNNKEL (reference sequence). Trimming left V 0 bases short and J 1 base short, with 7 bases between. Sample: peripheral blood. This clonotype was sampled from a man aged 50 to 60 with acute or convalescent COVID-19. The chain links TRBV3-1 (or the pseudogene TRBV3-2) to TRBJ1-5, with D unclear. The CDR3 bases are TGTGCCAGCAGCCAAGATGTCGGGAGCAATCAGCCCCAGCATTTT. Its protein is CASSQDVGSNQPQHF.